The 6 T cell receptor beta chains in this list originate from one sample, sequenced in a study of identifying expanded T cells in peripheral blood (dated by TCRdb to between 2018 and 2020). Library preparation was by the immunoSEQ multiplex PCR assay. Not all clones reach the TCRdb copy of this immuneACCESS table, which keeps in-frame sequences only. Checked studies attribute under half of the gap to unresolved V genes and leave the rest unexplained. In all, the sample holds 120,000 or so clones, and more than 80% of those were seen once. Together, the top ten hold approximately 3% of the sample. Material for sequencing was blood. Receptor source: a person aged 18 to 70 in good health.

This chain uses TRBV14 with TRBJ2-7, with a tentative D call TRBD2 (5 bases). The V end lost 0 bases, the J end lost 2 bases, and 11 bases lay between the germline ends. CDR3 length: 15 residues. Germline CDR1 is SGHDN and CDR2 is FVKESK. CDR3 nucleotides: TGTGCCAGCAGCCAAGATTGGGAGCCTCCCTACGAGCAGTACTTC. This translates into CASSQDWEPPYEQYF.

V and J are TRBV7-2 and TRBJ1-1, with D perhaps TRBD1 (5 bases). The CDR3 covers 16 residues. Trimming shortened V by 2 bases and J by 4 bases, and 17 bases separated the two germline ends. The V gene's germline CDR1 is SGHTA and CDR2 FQGNSA. The CDR3 DNA reads as TGTGCCAGCAGCTTAACTCCAGCGGGGGTGAGCACTGAAGCTTTCTTT. As protein: CASSLTPAGVSTEAFF. Full variable domain (rest looked up from reference TRBV7-2 and TRBJ1-1): GAGVSQSPSNKVTEKGKDVELRCDPISGHTALYWYRQSLGQGLEFLIYFQGNSAPDKSGLPSDRFSAERTGGSVSTLTIQRTQQEDSAVYLCASSLTPAGVSTEAFFGQGTRLTVV.

The CDR3 DNA reads TGCGCCAGCAGCCCCTTAGCGGGGGGGACCTACAATGAGCAGTTCTTC. As protein: CASSPLAGGTYNEQFF. The V gene is TRBV5-1, the J gene TRBJ2-1, with 11 bases that match TRBD2. This CDR3 has 16 amino acids. CDR1 is SGHRS, CDR2 YFSETQ, per germline. Trimming cost V 4 bases and J 2 bases; bases outside gene matches: 5.

This clone was seen a few times. The genes are TRBV6-1 and TRBJ2-4; the D gene could be TRBD1 or TRBD2 (6 bases each). The CDR3 runs 17 residues. Germline V gives CDR1 MNHNS, CDR2 SASEGT. The ends were cut back, 0 bases at V and 5 bases at J, with 17 bases in the middle. For the CDR3, the DNA is TGTGCCAGCAGTGAAGCTCTGGGCAGGGGAGGTGAAAACATTCAGTACTTC. It yields the protein CASSEALGRGGENIQYF.

The V gene is TRBV5-1, the J gene TRBJ1-1, with 12 bases aligning to TRBD1. Germline lookup yields CDR1 SGHRS and CDR2 YFSETQ. This CDR3 comprises 21 residues. The ends lost 0 bases at V and 1 base at J; junction bases unmatched: 16. The CDR3 region has the DNA TGCGCCAGCAGCTTGGATTTCGGGACAGGGGGCCCTGGCGTCCGGAACACTGAAGCTTTCTTT. This translates into CASSLDFGTGGPGVRNTEAFF.

V and J are TRBV7-8 and TRBJ1-6; D uncertain. The CDR3 has 14 amino acids. Deletions cut 2 bases from V and 9 bases from J, with 11 bases between. Germline V gene lookup returns CDR1 SGHVS and CDR2 FQNEAQ. Written as DNA, the CDR3 is TGTGCCAGCAGCTTACTAAGAACGGGTTCACCCCTCCACTTT. Its protein is CASSLLRTGSPLHF.